The sequence of this T cell receptor (beta chain) was determined in a study of blood T cells in healthy people across ages (dated by TCRdb to between 2014 and 2016). At the level of the whole study: In model experiments, template switching captured roughly one uniquely barcoded TCR beta cDNA molecule for every two T cells. To avoid experimental bias, donors of different ages were randomly spread across the sequencing lanes. Four age groups were formed from the donors: young (average approximately 15 years), middle-aged (approximately 40), aged (about 68) and long-lived (around 80). The study measured age-related changes in TCR beta repertoire diversity using deep sequencing normalized with unique cDNA molecular identifiers. Using the same blood draw, the study looked at two additional independent replicas of 1 million unique cDNA reads for two donors, one aged 18 to 30 and the other aged 80 or older.

A remark on this clonotype: No antigen is known for it. It has no much larger one-base neighbor in the sample; base qualities were not kept.

Libraries were constructed by 5' RACE. Sequencer: Illumina HiSeq 2500. A second roughly 6 to 12 cycle PCR used a sample-barcoded 5' primer and a J-beta primer mix. A unique molecular identifier was introduced onto each TCR beta cDNA molecule by a template-switch 5' adaptor carrying 12 random nucleotides. Each sample yielded at least 3 million CDR3-containing paired-end reads. First-strand cDNA was synthesized from all RNA with the Mint cDNA synthesis kit, primed by a TRBC-specific oligonucleotide. Following uracil-DNA glycosylase treatment, all cDNA underwent a first 18-cycle PCR with the universal primers M1SS and BC2_uni_R. The source study handled its data this way. For normalization, 1 million high-quality reads were randomly selected from each sample, with every read carrying a distinct molecular identifier. Reads sharing molecular identifiers were discarded rather than binned into consensus sequences. MiTCR, with a Q25 quality threshold and the strictest error-elimination algorithm, was used for CDR3 identification, clonotype clustering and error correction. Lower-bound total TCR beta diversity was estimated with a nonparametric unseen species model using Euler transformation. Clones were called with MiXCR by TCRdb after fastp trimmed the public reads at Q25, and only in-frame beta chains were retained. Each entry is one CDR3 protein sequence, shown with its most common DNA and genes. Here the V and J calls rest on TCRdb's processing, not on the authors' analysis. The sample table shows 1 million to 1.2 million distinct CDR3 sequences, and about two fifths are seen once. Roughly 14% of the sample lies in the top ten.

Donors were under 40 systemically healthy Caucasian individuals from Russia aged roughly 6 to 90 years. Ten milliliters of peripheral blood were drawn from each donor into EDTA-treated Vacutainer tubes. Ficoll-Paque density-gradient centrifugation was used to isolate PBMCs, with at least 6.5 million per sample. Trizol reagent was used to extract total RNA from the PBMCs, yielding at least 6 micrograms per sample. Naive CD45RAhigh/CD27high T cell percentages were measured by flow cytometry on a PBMC aliquot from every donor. The CDR1 and CDR2 encoded by the germline V gene are SGHTA and FQGNSA. From the cysteine up to the phenylalanine, the CDR3 has a length of 16 residues. Only the CDR3 DNA stays, 48 bases, in frame from base 1. V and J are truncated by 9 bases and 7 bases respectively, leaving an intervening sequence of 25 bases. Paper-wide results and their limitations: The percentage of naive T cells measured by flow cytometry correlated strongly with observed TCR beta diversity. The long-lived group showed more naive CD4+ T cells, fewer expanded clones and increased TCR diversity than the aged group, suggesting age selection. As age increased, observed TCR beta diversity per million T cells dropped in a roughly linear way, and a significant reduction was already evident by age about 40. Bulk unsorted PBMC profiling prevented conclusive comparison of naive and antigen-experienced compartments. Donor CMV infection status was unknown, potentially confounding age-related changes in expanded clonotypes. Estimates of total diversity from one million sequenced T cells were regarded as lower bounds and underestimates.

This receptor was taken from a man in his late teens or twenties in good health. The chain is made from TRBV7-2 and TRBJ1-5, and perhaps TRBD1 as D gene, on 6 matching bases. Input material: blood. The DNA sequence reads TGTGCCAGAGAAAAGTGGTCGGACAGAACGGGGCAGCCCCAGCATTTT. Its product reads: CAREKWSDRTGQPQHF.